The clone carrying this T cell receptor (beta chain) showed up just a few times. Its antigen is unidentified. The data derive from a study of T-cell reconstitution after alpha-beta-depleted transplantation in children. Unique molecular identifiers were used to barcode this TCRbeta library. TCRdb reanalysed the PCR reads using MiXCR and keeps one entry per CDR3 protein. Of some 190,000 distinct CDR3 sequences listed, over 8.5% were seen once; the top ten hold about 12%. Points from the study as a whole: Two months or so post-transplant, alpha-beta T cells reportedly derived from several hundred expanded graft clones.

Germline CDR1 SEHNR, CDR2 FQNEAQ (reference sequence). J was trimmed by 7 bases and V by 5 bases; bases with no gene match: 6. The CDR3 consists of 13 residues. Sequences were derived from PBMCs, sampled before TCRalphabeta/CD19-depleted stem cell transplant. The receptor was derived from a boy between 2 and 10 years old with acute myeloid leukemia, due to receive a stem cell transplant. This sequence joins TRBV7-9 and TRBJ1-1; 8 positions match TRBD1. Here the CDR3 DNA reads TGTGCCAGCAGCACGGACAGGGCCGATGAAGCTTTCTTT. It codes for CASSTDRADEAFF.